This passage covers 26 T cell receptor beta chains from one sample sequenced in a study of T cells in Graves' hyperthyroidism and ophthalmopathy. What was amplified from RNA transcripts were TCR beta CDR3 regions. HTBI primers were the set used in a first-round RT-PCR of the TCR CDR3. TCRdb processed the multiplex PCR reads anew with MiXCR; each CDR3 protein has one entry. The table includes a few hundred thousand distinct CDR3 sequences, roughly 13% detected once. Sequenced: blood. The receptors here all came from a man aged 30-40 years with Graves' hyperthyroidism that later progressed to Graves' ophthalmopathy.

J is TRBJ2-1 and V is TRBV12-3 or TRBV12-4; D possibly corresponds to TRBD2 (6 bases). V gave up 5 bases and J gave up 14 bases, with 13 bases separating them. This CDR3 comprises 11 residues. In nucleotides, the CDR3 is TGTGCCAGCAGTCCAGGGACTGGCGAGTTCTTC. This translates into CASSPGTGEFF.

This clonotype has ten or more counts. This chain uses TRBV12-3 or TRBV12-4 with TRBJ2-2; D possibly uses TRBD1 or TRBD2 (6 bases each). The V gene lost 6 bases and the J gene lost 5 bases, with 16 bases spanning the gap. This CDR3 is built from 15 residues. This chain's CDR3 is CASSFGGSLTGELFF. The CDR3 DNA is TGTGCCAGCAGCTTCGGGGGCAGCCTAACCGGGGAGCTGTTTTTT.

This clonotype was recorded at least ten times. The chain employs TRBV20-1 and TRBJ2-7, with 16 bases aligning to TRBD2. V shed 5 bases, J shed 2 bases, and the junction held 9 bases outside the gene matches. Germline CDR1 is DFQATT and CDR2 is SNEGSKA (reference sequence). This CDR3 contains 17 residues. CDR3 bases: TGCAGTGCTGAGACCGGGACTAGCGGGGGGGCCCCCTACGAGCAGTACTTC. Translation: CSAETGTSGGAPYEQYF.

This clonotype was detected many times. This chain's CDR3 is CASRGTVLDRGRPAKNIQYF. The CDR3 region has the DNA TGTGCCAGCAGGGGGACGGTTTTGGACAGGGGGCGCCCGGCCAAAAACATTCAGTACTTC. The J gene is TRBJ2-4, the V gene TRBV28; 11 positions match TRBD1. V shed 6 bases and J 1 base; nucleotides not matched to a gene: 17. There are 20 residues in the CDR3. CDR1 and CDR2 from the germline V gene are MDHEN and SYDVKM.

The chain recombines TRBV5-1 with TRBJ1-1, with D unresolved. CDR3 length: 12 residues. Germline-derived CDR1 and CDR2 are SGHRS and YFSETQ. Trimming took off 0 bases at V and 7 bases at J, with 7 bases between the two ends. The CDR3, as DNA: TGCGCCAGCAGCTTGGCCTTGGGTGAAGCTTTCTTT. Its translation is CASSLALGEAFF.

This clonotype was detected many times. A read error may account for a junction end that differs from germline. This rearrangement joins TRBV29-1 to TRBJ1-2; D perhaps matches TRBD1 (6 bases). Germline V lookup: CDR1 SQVTM, CDR2 ANQGSEA. This CDR3 spans 12 amino acids. The CDR3 DNA follows: TGCAGCGTCGAAGTAGGGGGAAATGGCTACACCTTC. Residues: CSVEVGGNGYTF.

About this clonotype: A read error is possible here, since a much larger clone lies one base away. This chain connects TRBV7-2 to TRBJ2-1; D possibly corresponds to TRBD2 (7 bases). CDR1 is SGHTA and CDR2 is FQGNSA in the germline V gene. V lost 2 bases and J lost 12, with 20 bases in between. The CDR3 length is 15 residues. Here the CDR3 DNA reads TGTGCCAGCAGCTTAAGGGGGTTAGGACTAGGTGGGCAGTTCTTC. Translation: CASSLRGLGLGGQFF.

This clonotype was counted a few times. This sequence joins TRBV5-8 and TRBJ1-2, with TRBD1 matching 7 bases. Germline lookup yields CDR1 SGHTS and CDR2 YDEGEE. CDR3 length: 14 amino acids. The V gene end was trimmed by 3 bases and the J gene end by 2 bases; junction bases not matched to a gene: 4. This CDR3 reads CASSYDRVNYGYTF. CDR3 DNA: TGTGCCAGCAGCTACGACAGGGTAAACTATGGCTACACCTTC. The full variable domain, in which reference TRBV5-8 and TRBJ1-2 provide the parts outside the CDR3, is EAGVTQSPTHLIKTRGQQATLRCSPISGHTSVYWYQQALGLGLQFLLWYDEGEERNRGNFPPRFSGRQFPNYSSELNVNALELEDSALYLCASSYDRVNYGYTFGSGTRLTVV.

This clonotype was seen at least ten times. V gene TRBV2 combines with J gene TRBJ2-1; TRBD2 might be the D (7 bases). The length of the CDR3 is 10 residues. Looked up from germline, CDR1 is SNHLY and CDR2 is FYNNEI. The ends were cut back, 8 bases at V and 9 bases at J, with 8 bases in the middle. CDR3 DNA: TGTGCCAGCGGGGGGGCTGAGCAGTTCTTC. This codes for CASGGAEQFF.

As regards this clonotype: No conserved phenylalanine or tryptophan is present at the end of the CDR3, so a read error is the likely explanation. V usage is TRBV20-1 and J usage is TRBJ1-1; TRBD1 might be the D (5 bases). The CDR3 consists of 13 residues. Germline V gene lookup returns CDR1 DFQATT and CDR2 SNEGSKA (reference sequence). V dropped 3 bases and J dropped 5 bases, with 13 bases sitting between them. CDR3 in DNA: TGCAGTGCTAGGGCTGCCGGGGGGACTGAAGCTTTCCTT. Translation gives CSARAAGGTEAFL.

This clonotype was seen at least ten times. The V and J genes are TRBV28 and TRBJ2-7; a weak D match, TRBD2 (5 bases). The CDR3 runs 13 residues. V lost 4 bases and J lost 2, with 9 bases in between. Germline CDR1 reads MDHEN; CDR2 reads SYDVKM. CDR3 bases: TGTGCCAGCAGTTCGGAGGCGCCCTACGAGCAGTACTTC. It codes for CASSSEAPYEQYF.

This clonotype was seen a few times. J is TRBJ1-6 and V is TRBV29-1; a weak D match, TRBD1 (6 bases). Germline loops: CDR1 SQVTM, CDR2 ANQGSEA. CDR3 size: 14 residues. Trimming took 4 bases from V and 7 from J, leaving 14 bases between them. The CDR3 coding sequence is TGCAGCGTTGGGGAACCGGGGGGCAATTCACCCCTCCACTTT. Protein: CSVGEPGGNSPLHF.

The chain recombines TRBV6-1 with TRBJ2-7, with TRBD1 identical over 8 bases. This CDR3 has 13 residues. The V and J ends lost 10 bases and 2 bases, in that order; junction bases with no gene match: 7. Germline V gene data show CDR1 as MNHNS and CDR2 as SASEGT. CDR3 in amino acids: CATHLTGAYEQYF. CDR3 sequence (DNA): TGTGCCACCCACCTGACAGGGGCCTACGAGCAGTACTTC.

The chain joins TRBV7-2 to TRBJ1-5; TRBD1 matches at 8 bases. Germline CDR1 is SGHTA and CDR2 is FQGNSA. The CDR3 sequence is 15 residues long. V was pared by 1 base and J by 6 bases, with 5 bases of the junction left unmatched. The CDR3 DNA is TGTGCCAGCAGCTTAGTCGCAGGGGGCACTCAGCCCCAGCATTTT. This translates into CASSLVAGGTQPQHF. The full variable domain, rest sourced from reference TRBV7-2 and TRBJ1-5, is GAGVSQSPSNKVTEKGKDVELRCDPISGHTALYWYRQSLGQGLEFLIYFQGNSAPDKSGLPSDRFSAERTGGSVSTLTIQRTQQEDSAVYLCASSLVAGGTQPQHFGDGTRLSIL.

This clonotype has ten or more counts. The rearrangement uses TRBV19 and TRBJ2-3; a weak D match, TRBD2 (6 bases). The CDR3 spans 14 residues. Trimming cost V 9 bases and J 2 bases, with 15 bases left between them. Per germline, CDR1 LNHDA and CDR2 SQIVND (reference sequence). DNA for the CDR3: TGTGCCAGCCGCACCGGACTAACCACAGATACGCAGTATTTT. Translating it yields CASRTGLTTDTQYF.

This clonotype has just one count. This CDR3 is missing its conserved last phenylalanine or tryptophan, likely due to a read error. The limits of the CDR3 on the DNA are not certain, so only TCRdb's listed CDR3 is given. V gene TRBV11-2 combines with J gene TRBJ1-1. From its first to its last residue, the CDR3 has 13 amino acids. CDR1 is SGHAT, CDR2 FQNNGV, per germline. The CDR3 spells CASSFQHNTEAIV.

This clonotype has a count of ten or more. The rearrangement uses TRBV7-8 and TRBJ1-6, with D hard to call. Germline V gene lookup returns CDR1 SGHVS and CDR2 FQNEAQ. This CDR3 region has 12 residues. The V end lost 5 bases, the J end lost 8 bases, and 7 bases lay between the germline ends. This CDR3 is CASSVKDSPLHF. CDR3 DNA sequence: TGTGCCAGCAGCGTAAAGGATTCACCCCTCCACTTT.

The sample holds many counts of this clonotype. The chain links TRBV11-3 to TRBJ2-5; TRBD1 might be the D (6 bases). Per germline, CDR1 SGHNT and CDR2 YENEEA. With 5 bases removed from V and 1 base from J, the gap between germline ends came to 14 bases. The CDR3 is 15 amino acids. The CDR3 bases are TGTGCCAGCAGCCTACCGACAGGCGTCCAAGAGACCCAGTACTTC. Protein sequence: CASSLPTGVQETQYF.

J is TRBJ2-5 and V is TRBV20-1; the D gene could be TRBD1 or TRBD2 (5 bases each). The CDR3 runs to 13 residues. Looked up from germline, CDR1 is DFQATT and CDR2 is SNEGSKA (reference sequence). The V end was cut by 4 bases, the J end by 1 base, with 10 bases between. The CDR3 DNA is TGCAGTGCTAACCCCGGGACCCAAGAGACCCAGTACTTC. Protein product: CSANPGTQETQYF.

This clonotype showed up many times. The CDR3 DNA reads as TGTGCCAGCAGCTTTAGCGGGGGGGCCCAAGAGACCCAGTACTTC. Translating it yields CASSFSGGAQETQYF. The V and J genes are TRBV7-2 and TRBJ2-5; 11 nucleotides agree with TRBD2. In germline, CDR1 is SGHTA, CDR2 FQGNSA. The CDR3 loop spans 15 amino acids. The V and J ends lost 3 bases and 1 base, in that order; junction bases with no gene match: 1.

This chain joins TRBV7-9 and TRBJ1-2; D unresolved. The CDR3 is made up of 15 amino acids. The V gene lost 6 bases and the J gene lost 3 bases, with 17 bases spanning the gap. Per the germline V gene, CDR1 is SEHNR and CDR2 is FQNEAQ (reference sequence). CDR3 protein: CASRSPPDGDYGYTF. For the CDR3, the DNA is TGTGCCAGCAGATCCCCCCCGGACGGAGACTATGGCTACACCTTC.

This clonotype was seen repeatedly, ten times or more. This chain joins TRBV12-3 or TRBV12-4 and TRBJ2-3; 12 positions agree with TRBD2. This CDR3 has 15 amino acids. Unmatched junction bases numbered 6, after V lost 6 bases and J lost 5 bases. CDR3 sequence reads: CASRTSGGWGDTQYF. For the CDR3, the DNA is TGTGCCAGCAGGACTAGCGGGGGCTGGGGAGATACGCAGTATTTT.

This sequence joins TRBV7-8 and TRBJ2-7; 9 bases match TRBD2. This CDR3 spans 17 amino acids. J was trimmed by 3 bases and V by 5 bases; bases with no gene match: 14. Germline-derived CDR1 and CDR2 are SGHVS and FQNEAQ. This CDR3 reads CASSPSRGAGGRYEQYF. CDR3 sequence (DNA): TGTGCCAGCAGCCCGTCCAGGGGGGCGGGGGGGCGCTACGAGCAGTACTTC.

There are a few counts of this clonotype. The rearrangement joins TRBV5-1 to TRBJ1-6; tentative D call: TRBD1 (5 bases). Looked up from germline, CDR1 is SGHRS and CDR2 is YFSETQ. V was pared by 1 base and J by 7 bases, with 12 bases between. The CDR3 runs to 15 residues. As DNA, the CDR3 is TGCGCCAGCAGCTTGCAACAGGCCCTAAATTCACCCCTCCACTTT. This translates into CASSLQQALNSPLHF.

This chain uses TRBV28 with TRBJ1-5, with D hard to call. CDR3 length: 15 amino acids. V lost 2 bases to trimming and J lost 1 base, with 9 bases between them. From germline, CDR1 is MDHEN and CDR2 SYDVKM. CDR3: CASSLHHPSNQPQHF. The CDR3 DNA is TGTGCCAGCAGTTTACACCATCCAAGCAATCAGCCCCAGCATTTT. Based on the CDR3 plus reference TRBV28 and TRBJ1-5, the full variable domain is DVKVTQSSRYLVKRTGEKVFLECVQDMDHENMFWYRQDPGLGLRLIYFSYDVKMKEKGDIPEGYSVSREKKERFSLILESASTNQTSMYLCASSLHHPSNQPQHFGDGTRLSIL.

This clonotype was found many times. The chain combines TRBV28 with TRBJ1-1, with TRBD1 as a possible D gene (5 bases). Germline CDR1 reads MDHEN; CDR2 reads SYDVKM. This CDR3 region has 15 residues. Trimming left V 3 bases short and J 1 base short, with 12 bases between. The CDR3 here is CASSFFWGTNTEAFF. In nucleotides, the CDR3 is TGTGCCAGCAGTTTTTTTTGGGGGACGAACACTGAAGCTTTCTTT. Variable domain in full (rest from reference TRBV28 and TRBJ1-1): DVKVTQSSRYLVKRTGEKVFLECVQDMDHENMFWYRQDPGLGLRLIYFSYDVKMKEKGDIPEGYSVSREKKERFSLILESASTNQTSMYLCASSFFWGTNTEAFFGQGTRLTVV.